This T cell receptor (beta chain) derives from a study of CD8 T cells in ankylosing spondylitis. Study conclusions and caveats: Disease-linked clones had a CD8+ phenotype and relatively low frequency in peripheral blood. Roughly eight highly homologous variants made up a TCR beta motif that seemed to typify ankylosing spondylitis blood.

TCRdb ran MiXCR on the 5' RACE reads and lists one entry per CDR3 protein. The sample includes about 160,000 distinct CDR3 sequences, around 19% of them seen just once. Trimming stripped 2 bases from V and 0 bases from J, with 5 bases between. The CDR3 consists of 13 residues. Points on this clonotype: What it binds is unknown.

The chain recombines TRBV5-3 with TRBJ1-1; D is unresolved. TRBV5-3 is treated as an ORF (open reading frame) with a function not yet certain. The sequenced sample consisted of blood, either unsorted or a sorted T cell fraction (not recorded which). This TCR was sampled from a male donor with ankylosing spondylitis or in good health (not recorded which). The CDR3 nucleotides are TGTGCCAGAAGCTTAAGCCTGAACACTGAAGCTTTCTTT. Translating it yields CARSLSLNTEAFF.